This entry concerns a single T cell receptor (beta chain). Trimming cost V 5 bases and J 6 bases, with 11 bases left between them. The CDR3 covers 12 residues. Germline V gene sequence: CDR1 MNHNY, CDR2 SVGAGI (reference sequence). Using immunoSEQ multiplex PCR, the repertoire was profiled, and TCRdb retains in-frame clones only, with some absent. The sample records some 200,000 clones, about 93% being singletons. Second doses were pooled across both intervals (about 4 or about 12 weeks). These data originate in a study of T cell responses to AZD1222 COVID-19 vaccine. The source material was peripheral blood, sampled 28 days after the second AZD1222 dose. The clonotype originates from an adult who received the AZD1222 COVID-19 vaccine. The chain carries TRBV6-6 and TRBJ2-7, with D uncertain. The CDR3 nucleotides are TGTGCCAGCAGTGGAACCGGGCCCGAGCAGTACTTC. Translating it yields CASSGTGPEQYF.